The clone carrying this T cell receptor (beta chain) turned up a few times. Its antigen is still unknown. How the authors handled the data: TCR counts had a median of approximately 87,000 per sample and spanned about 23,224 to 690,600. Each CDR3 protein gets one entry after TCRdb re-called the RACE reads with MiXCR. The authors' filters were not applied to this entry. Among 90,000 to 120,000 distinct CDR3 sequences, approximately 10% were seen once, and the ten largest hold 3% to 4%. Time point specified: patch test 1, 2 weeks after DPC sensitization. Treatment given: therapeutic diphenylcyclopropenone sensitization with weekly scalp DPC. Unfractionated whole blood was the source of the extracted total RNA. This sample was taken from a study of human T cells and chemical hapten exposure. Trimming shortened V by 4 bases and J by 5 bases, and 12 bases separated the two germline ends. The CDR3 has 13 residues.

Study-level results: DPC sensitization left the count of TCRs above 1 in 1000 unchanged. Controls formed significantly fewer large CDR3 similarity clusters than expanded TCRs did.

The specimen was whole blood, collected in connection with sensitization to the hapten diphenylcyclopropenone (DPC). The chain links TRBV12-3 or TRBV12-4 to TRBJ2-7; a possible D gene is TRBD1 (6 bases). The sequence came from a woman between 35 and 50 years old with alopecia areata. Some clones in this sample may be carry-over from other donors' samples. CDR3 coding DNA: TGTGCCAGCAGTTACAGGGAGTCCGACGAGCAGTACTTC. This encodes CASSYRESDEQYF.